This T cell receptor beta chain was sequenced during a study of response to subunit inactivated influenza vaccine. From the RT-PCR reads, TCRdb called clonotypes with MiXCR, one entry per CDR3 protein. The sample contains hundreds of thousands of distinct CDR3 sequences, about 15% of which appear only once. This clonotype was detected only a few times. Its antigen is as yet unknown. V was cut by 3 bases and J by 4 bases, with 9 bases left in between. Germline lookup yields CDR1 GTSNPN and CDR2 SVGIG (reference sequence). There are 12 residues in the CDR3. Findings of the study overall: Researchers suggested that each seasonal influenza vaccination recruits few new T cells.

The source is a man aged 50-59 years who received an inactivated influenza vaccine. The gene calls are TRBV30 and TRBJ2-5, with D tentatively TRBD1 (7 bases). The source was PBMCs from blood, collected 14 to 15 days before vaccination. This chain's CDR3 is CAWRQGGETQYF. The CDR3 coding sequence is TGTGCCTGGAGGCAGGGGGGAGAGACCCAGTACTTC.